This entry is about one T cell receptor (beta chain). What it recognizes is unknown. The method was immunoSEQ multiplex PCR; TCRdb's version includes in-frame clones alone and lacks a portion of them. The profile shows tens of thousands of clones, around 85% of them singletons. This CDR3 region has 15 residues. Germline lookup yields CDR1 SGHTA and CDR2 FQGNSA. V was clipped by 5 bases and J by 4 bases, with 15 bases between them. CFSE-labeled sorted T cells met regulatory or mature dendritic cells for 4 to 6 days. Naive CD45RA+ and memory CD45RO+ CD4+ or CD8+ T cells were FACS-sorted. The sample is drawn from a study of regulatory dendritic cells for organ transplantation.

The sample was naive CD4+ T cells from blood cultured with regulatory dendritic cells. Subset of the sample: CD45RA+ naive T cells. The clonotype originates from a human donor in good health. The genes are TRBV7-2 and TRBJ2-1, with a possible D match to TRBD1 (5 bases). CDR3: CASSLRGPIYNEQFF. The DNA of the CDR3 is TGTGCCAGCAGCCTAAGGGGCCCTATATACAATGAGCAGTTCTTC.